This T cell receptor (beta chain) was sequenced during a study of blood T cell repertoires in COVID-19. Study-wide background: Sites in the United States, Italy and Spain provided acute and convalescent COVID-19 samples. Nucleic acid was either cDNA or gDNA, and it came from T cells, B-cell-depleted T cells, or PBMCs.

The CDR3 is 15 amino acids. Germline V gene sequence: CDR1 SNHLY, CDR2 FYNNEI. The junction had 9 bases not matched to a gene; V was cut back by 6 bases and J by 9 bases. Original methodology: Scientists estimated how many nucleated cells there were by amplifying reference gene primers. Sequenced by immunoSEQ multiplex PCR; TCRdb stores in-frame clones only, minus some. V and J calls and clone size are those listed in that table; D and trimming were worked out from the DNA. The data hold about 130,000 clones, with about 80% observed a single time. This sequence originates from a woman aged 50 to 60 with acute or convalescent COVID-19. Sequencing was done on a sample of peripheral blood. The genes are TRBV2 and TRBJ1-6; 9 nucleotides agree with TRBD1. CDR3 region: CASSLAPTGGSPLHF. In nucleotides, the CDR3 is TGTGCCAGCAGCCTCGCTCCGACAGGGGGTTCACCCCTCCACTTT. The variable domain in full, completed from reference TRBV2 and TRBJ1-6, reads EPEVTQTPSHQVTQMGQEVILRCVPISNHLYFYWYRQILGQKVEFLVSFYNNEISEKSEIFDDQFSVERPDGSNFTLKIRSTKLEDSAMYFCASSLAPTGGSPLHFGNGTRLTVT.